This T cell receptor beta chain was captured by sequencing in a study of blood T cell repertoires in COVID-19. Sequenced by immunoSEQ multiplex PCR; TCRdb stores in-frame clones only, minus some. The repertoire consists of roughly 100,000 clones, with 80% to 95% occurring once and the leading ten covering roughly 4.3%. Trimming removed 4 bases from V and 0 bases from J; junction bases left unmatched: 3. Germline assignment: CDR1 SGHAT and CDR2 FQNNGV. The CDR3 has 16 amino acids. The receptor was derived from a man younger than 35 with acute or convalescent COVID-19. The chain couples TRBV11-2 to TRBJ2-3; 11 bases map to TRBD2. The sequenced material came from peripheral blood. The CDR3 loop reads CASSSRTSGSTDTQYF. The CDR3 DNA follows: TGTGCCAGCAGCTCCAGGACTAGCGGGAGCACAGATACGCAGTATTTT.